Listed below are T cell receptor beta chains from one sample, sequenced in a study of PD-1 blockade in classical Hodgkin lymphoma. Profiled with immunoSEQ multiplex PCR; TCRdb holds only in-frame clones, not every one. The sample records a few thousand clones, about 75% being singletons. Material: CD8+ T cells from blood, obtained before the fourth cycle of nivolumab. Source of these receptors: a human donor with classical Hodgkin lymphoma. Each CDR3 is given with its conserved first and last residue. D genes are given only for firm matches. Size values are once, few and many counts, or a class for expanded clones, and some rows have none.

size,J,V,D,DNA,CDR3
once,TRBJ1-2,TRBV28,TRBD1,TGTGCCAGCAGTTTGCGGCAGGGGGCGGGGCTCGACTATGGCTACACCTTC,CASSLRQGAGLDYGYTF
NA,TRBJ2-7,TRBV7-9,NA,TGTGCCAGCAGCTCAGGGGACCCCCGCGACCGATACGAGCAGTACTTC,CASSSGDPRDRYEQYF
NA,TRBJ2-1,TRBV27,TRBD2,TGTGCCAGCAGTTTATCCGACACACTAGCGGGAGCTGGGCAGTTCTTC,CASSLSDTLAGAGQFF
large,TRBJ1-5,TRBV5-1,NA,TGCGCCAGCAGCTCGGAGGGGGATCAGCCCCAGCATTTT,CASSSEGDQPQHF
NA,TRBJ1-5,TRBV4-1,NA,TGCGCCAGCACCCTATCACCGAATGCGGGACAGCCCCAGCATTTT,CASTLSPNAGQPQHF
few,TRBJ2-7,TRBV5-1,NA,TGCGCCAGCAGCTTGGATGCATTTGGCTACGAGCAGTACTTC,CASSLDAFGYEQYF
NA,TRBJ2-1,TRBV15,NA,TGTGCCTCGGCCCGCGGGACGAGTGAGCAGTTCTTC,CASARGTSEQFF
once,TRBJ2-5,TRBV4-1,NA,TGCGCCAGCAGCCAAGCTGGGCGAGAGACCCAGTACTTC,CASSQAGRETQYF
NA,TRBJ2-7,TRBV18,NA,TGTGCCAGCTCACCACGGTTGTATTGGGGAAACCTGCCATACGAGCAGTACTTC,CASSPRLYWGNLPYEQYF
large,TRBJ1-2,TRBV27,NA,TGTGCCAGCAGGCTTTCCGGTGCTAACTATGGCTACACCTTC,CASRLSGANYGYTF
NA,TRBJ2-3,TRBV4-1,TRBD1,TGCGCCAGCAGCCACCCAACCCCGGGACAGGATATGTGGACAGATACGCAGTATTTT,CASSHPTPGQDMWTDTQYF
NA,TRBJ1-1,TRBV15,TRBD1,TGTGCCACCACCCGGACAGGGCTGAACACTGAAGCTTTCTTT,CATTRTGLNTEAFF
NA,TRBJ2-7,TRBV19,NA,TGTGCCAGTAGTATTTCGGACAGCTACGAGCAGTACTTC,CASSISDSYEQYF
NA,TRBJ1-3,TRBV7-9,NA,TGTGCCACTCAGCCCCGCATCTCTGGAAACACCATATATTTT,CATQPRISGNTIYF
NA,TRBJ2-1,TRBV9,NA,TGTGCCAGCAGCGTAGGAAACCGCTACAATGAGCAGTTCTTC,CASSVGNRYNEQFF
NA,TRBJ2-3,TRBV6-1,TRBD2,TGTGCCAGCACGACGGCGGGAGTGGGAGATACGCAGTATTTT,CASTTAGVGDTQYF
large,TRBJ1-5,TRBV21-1,NA,TGTGCCAGCAGCAAAGGCAGTAGCAATCAGCCCCAGCATTTT,CASSKGSSNQPQHF
NA,TRBJ2-7,TRBV28,TRBD1,TGTGCCAGCAGTTTATCCCCTGACAGGGGAACCTACGAGCAGTACTTC,CASSLSPDRGTYEQYF
few,TRBJ1-5,TRBV10-2,NA,TGCGCCAGCAGTGAGCGGGGCACGGGCAATCAGCCCCAGCATTTT,CASSERGTGNQPQHF
few,TRBJ1-1,TRBV21-1,NA,TGTGCCAGCAGCAGACACGGGACACCGAACACTGAAGCTTTCTTT,CASSRHGTPNTEAFF
NA,TRBJ2-2,TRBV7-9,TRBD1,TGTGCCAGCAGCCCGGGACAGTCAGGGGAGCTGTTTTTT,CASSPGQSGELFF
few,TRBJ2-1,TRBV13,NA,TGTGCCAGCAGCTTAGGAGATAGCGGATCCTACAATGAGCAGTTCTTC,CASSLGDSGSYNEQFF
medium-sized,TRBJ2-1,TRBV6-1,TRBD1,TGTGCCAGCAGTGAACCGGGACAGGCTGAATTTTCCTACAATGAGCAGTTCTTC,CASSEPGQAEFSYNEQFF
medium-sized,TRBJ2-5,TRBV9,NA,TGTGCCAGCAGCGCGTCCGGAGGAGAGACCCAGTACTTC,CASSASGGETQYF
once,TRBJ1-5,TRBV19,NA,TGTGCCAGTAATGAGCCTCAGGGCCTAAATCAGCCCCAGCATTTT,CASNEPQGLNQPQHF
NA,TRBJ1-1,TRBV29-1,NA,TGCAGCGCGGTGGGAGGGGAGAGCACTGAAGCTTTCTTT,CSAVGGESTEAFF
once,TRBJ2-7,TRBV2,NA,TGTGCCAGCAGTGACAATCCCGCGGAACCCTCCTACGAGCAGTACTTC,CASSDNPAEPSYEQYF
once,TRBJ2-7,TRBV6-5,TRBD1,TGTGCCAGCAGCTCGCGGGACAGGATGAACGAGCAGTACTTC,CASSSRDRMNEQYF
NA,TRBJ2-1,TRBV2,NA,TGTGCCAGCAGTGATCAGAGCGGTCCCTCCTACAATGAGCAGTTCTTC,CASSDQSGPSYNEQFF
NA,TRBJ1-2,TRBV28,NA,TGTGCCAGCAGTTTATACAGGACTCATGGCTACACCTTC,CASSLYRTHGYTF
NA,TRBJ1-5,TRBV6-1,NA,TGTGCCAGCGGGTCCGAGGGCCTTGGGTGGCCCCAGCATTTT,CASGSEGLGWPQHF
NA,TRBJ2-7,TRBV27,TRBD2,TGTGCCAGCACACGGCAGCGGGGGGACTACGAGCAGTACTTC,CASTRQRGDYEQYF
NA,TRBJ2-7,TRBV6-5,NA,TGTGCCAGCAGTTACTCATGGACTTTCAGCTACGAGCAGTACTTC,CASSYSWTFSYEQYF
NA,TRBJ2-1,TRBV6-5,TRBD2,TGTGCCAGCAGTTCGCGGGAGATTTACAATGAGCAGTTCTTC,CASSSREIYNEQFF
NA,TRBJ2-1,TRBV7-9,NA,TGTGCCAGCAGCTTATCGGAGACCTCCTACAATGAGCAGTTCTTC,CASSLSETSYNEQFF
NA,TRBJ1-5,TRBV2,TRBD1,TGTGCCAGCAGACCTTGGGACAGGGCAAATCAGCCCCAGCATTTT,CASRPWDRANQPQHF
NA,TRBJ2-3,TRBV5-1,TRBD1,TGCGCCAGCAGTGCCGGGACAGGGGACACAGATACGCAGTATTTT,CASSAGTGDTDTQYF
NA,TRBJ1-5,TRBV21-1,NA,TGTGCCAGCCCGGGGGGGACTATCAAGAATCAGCCCCAGCATTTT,CASPGGTIKNQPQHF
NA,TRBJ2-5,TRBV7-9,NA,TGTGCCAGCAGCTCCTGGGGGGAAGAGACCCAGTACTTC,CASSSWGEETQYF
NA,TRBJ2-3,TRBV6-4,TRBD2,TGTGCCTCGGGACTAGCGAGCACAGATACGCAGTATTTT,CASGLASTDTQYF
NA,TRBJ2-2,TRBV28,NA,TGTGCCAGCAGTTTGAGAGGGTACACCGGGGAGCTGTTTTTT,CASSLRGYTGELFF
NA,TRBJ2-2,TRBV5-1,NA,TGCGCCAGCAGCTTGGTACCCGCCACCGGGGAGCTGTTTTTT,CASSLVPATGELFF
NA,TRBJ2-7,TRBV4-1,TRBD1,TGCGCCAGCAGCCAAGTCGACAGGGGCGACGAGCAGTACTTC,CASSQVDRGDEQYF
large,TRBJ2-7,TRBV10-2,NA,TGCGCCAGCAGTGATATAGGGTGGGCCTACGAGCAGTACTTC,CASSDIGWAYEQYF
medium-sized,TRBJ1-6,TRBV4-1,TRBD1,TGCGCCAGCAGCGAATTTGACTCGGGACAGGGGAATTCACCCCTCCACTTT,CASSEFDSGQGNSPLHF
NA,TRBJ2-7,TRBV6-6,NA,TGTGCCAGCAGTTACCCCGCGGGTCCTAACCTCTACGAGCAGTACTTC,CASSYPAGPNLYEQYF
NA,TRBJ2-1,TRBV16,TRBD1,TGTGCCAGCAGCCTACAGGGGTTTGAGCAGTTCTTC,CASSLQGFEQFF
NA,TRBJ2-2,TRBV2,TRBD2,TGTGCCAGCAGTGAATGGACTAGCGGGAGTTTGGGCACCGGGGAGCTGTTTTTT,CASSEWTSGSLGTGELFF